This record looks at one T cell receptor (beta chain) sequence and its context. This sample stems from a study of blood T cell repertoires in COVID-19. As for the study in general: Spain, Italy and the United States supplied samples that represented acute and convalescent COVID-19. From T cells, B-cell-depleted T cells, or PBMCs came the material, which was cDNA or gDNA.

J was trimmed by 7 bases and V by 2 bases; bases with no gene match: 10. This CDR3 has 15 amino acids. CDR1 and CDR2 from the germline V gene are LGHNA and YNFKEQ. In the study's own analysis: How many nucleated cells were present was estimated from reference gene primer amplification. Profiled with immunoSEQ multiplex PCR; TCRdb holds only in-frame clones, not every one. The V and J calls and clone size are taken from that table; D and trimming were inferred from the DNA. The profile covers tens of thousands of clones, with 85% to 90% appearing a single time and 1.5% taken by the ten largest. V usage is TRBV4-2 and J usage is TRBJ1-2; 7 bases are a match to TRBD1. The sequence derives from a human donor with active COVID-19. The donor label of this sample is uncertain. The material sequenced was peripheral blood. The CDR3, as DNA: TGTGCCAGCAGCCAAATTGACAGGGTGTCCTCTGGCTACACCTTC. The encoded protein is CASSQIDRVSSGYTF.